This T cell receptor beta chain was identified during a study of shared clonotypes between healthy human individuals. Overall study findings and caveats: When compared with the clonotypes that were shared by all four sorted-subset donors, the non-shared clonotypes turned out to have lower generation probabilities. Sharing across a few donors was seen in roughly 5% of naive CD4 clonotypes.

TCRdb keeps only in-frame clones here, not all; method: immunoSEQ multiplex PCR. The sample has 560,000 or so clones, 95% to 97% seen once; the top ten hold approximately 0.1%. CD45RO-negative cells were positively selected for CCR7, leaving out terminally differentiated effector memory CD45RA+ cells. The donors were adults (healthy and HIV-negative) with no recent acute infections or vaccinations. Concerning this clone itself: The antigen remains unidentified.

Sequences were obtained from naive CD8+ T cells sorted from blood. This receptor was taken from a woman in her twenties or thirties in good health.

The CDR3 DNA follows: TGTGCCAGCAGTTTCGCAGGGGCGGTTGGGGAGACCCAGTACTTC. It translates to CASSFAGAVGETQYF. The chain uses TRBV27 and TRBJ2-5; D might be TRBD1 (6 bases). This CDR3 region has 15 residues. V lost 3 bases to trimming and J lost 5 bases, with 16 bases between them. The germline CDR1 and CDR2 sequences are MNHEY and SMNVEV (reference sequence).